Listed below are T cell receptor beta chains from one sample, sequenced in a study of blood T cell repertoires in COVID-19. The repertoire was sequenced with immunoSEQ multiplex PCR; TCRdb's copy has only in-frame clones and lacks some. The sample lists 90,000 to 120,000 clones; 84% were seen once. Material: peripheral blood. All receptors come from a human donor in a cohort sampled during active COVID-19. Both conserved end residues are part of each CDR3. The order of the fields is CDR3 protein, CDR3 length, V gene, clone size, J gene. The size of a clone is reported for some rows only, either as once, few or many, or as a class for expanded clones.

cdr3_aa: CASSETGQGDVPQYF
cdr3_length: 15
v_call: TRBV2
clone_size: NA
j_call: TRBJ2-7

cdr3_aa: CASSGQGYGYTF
cdr3_length: 12
v_call: TRBV12-3/TRBV12-4
clone_size: NA
j_call: TRBJ1-2

cdr3_aa: CASSARTSGTGEQYF
cdr3_length: 15
v_call: TRBV14
clone_size: once
j_call: TRBJ2-7

cdr3_aa: CASSGTSETQYF
cdr3_length: 12
v_call: TRBV5-1
clone_size: NA
j_call: TRBJ2-5

cdr3_aa: CASSQQAGGGQETQYF
cdr3_length: 16
v_call: TRBV11-3
clone_size: NA
j_call: TRBJ2-5

cdr3_aa: CASSFEGSVTTGELFF
cdr3_length: 16
v_call: TRBV5-1
clone_size: NA
j_call: TRBJ2-2

cdr3_aa: CASTQVGGLLWGKDEQFF
cdr3_length: 18
v_call: TRBV7-8
clone_size: NA
j_call: TRBJ2-1

cdr3_aa: CASSQNRNYGYTF
cdr3_length: 13
v_call: TRBV12-3/TRBV12-4
clone_size: NA
j_call: TRBJ1-2

cdr3_aa: CASSPTSGLRLNEQFF
cdr3_length: 16
v_call: TRBV18
clone_size: few
j_call: TRBJ2-1

cdr3_aa: CASSSGVAYNSPLHF
cdr3_length: 15
v_call: TRBV7-9
clone_size: NA
j_call: TRBJ1-6

cdr3_aa: CASSPRDRVDGYTF
cdr3_length: 14
v_call: TRBV27
clone_size: NA
j_call: TRBJ1-2

cdr3_aa: CASSLDDIAGANVLTF
cdr3_length: 16
v_call: TRBV7-6
clone_size: few
j_call: TRBJ2-6

cdr3_aa: CASSQTSGRNTQYF
cdr3_length: 14
v_call: TRBV3-1/TRBV3-2
clone_size: NA
j_call: TRBJ2-3

cdr3_aa: CAWTPPTSGSYEQYF
cdr3_length: 15
v_call: TRBV30
clone_size: NA
j_call: TRBJ2-7

cdr3_aa: CASSFAVVTYEQYF
cdr3_length: 14
v_call: TRBV5-6
clone_size: NA
j_call: TRBJ2-7

cdr3_aa: CASSHWGQDNSPLHF
cdr3_length: 15
v_call: TRBV3-1/TRBV3-2
clone_size: NA
j_call: TRBJ1-6

cdr3_aa: CASSQPRGQGAGYTF
cdr3_length: 15
v_call: TRBV19
clone_size: few
j_call: TRBJ1-2

cdr3_aa: CASSQLTGSETEAFF
cdr3_length: 15
v_call: TRBV23-1
clone_size: NA
j_call: TRBJ1-1

cdr3_aa: CAWSLTGTQNQPQHF
cdr3_length: 15
v_call: TRBV30
clone_size: NA
j_call: TRBJ1-5

cdr3_aa: CASIQGGVDTEAFF
cdr3_length: 14
v_call: TRBV28
clone_size: NA
j_call: TRBJ1-1

cdr3_aa: CASSHGTGEDGYTF
cdr3_length: 14
v_call: TRBV4-3
clone_size: NA
j_call: TRBJ1-2

cdr3_aa: CASTKGGNTEAFF
cdr3_length: 13
v_call: TRBV3-1/TRBV3-2
clone_size: NA
j_call: TRBJ1-1

cdr3_aa: CASSQGPAPSWPHEQYF
cdr3_length: 17
v_call: TRBV3-1/TRBV3-2
clone_size: NA
j_call: TRBJ2-7

cdr3_aa: CASSRQGAGEKLFF
cdr3_length: 14
v_call: TRBV7-2
clone_size: NA
j_call: TRBJ1-4

cdr3_aa: CASSELRAGYGYTF
cdr3_length: 14
v_call: TRBV6-1
clone_size: NA
j_call: TRBJ1-2

cdr3_aa: CATSRERMVDRTQGGYTF
cdr3_length: 18
v_call: TRBV15
clone_size: few
j_call: TRBJ1-2

cdr3_aa: CASSFPPGTGDQPQHF
cdr3_length: 16
v_call: TRBV27
clone_size: once
j_call: TRBJ1-5

cdr3_aa: CASRNNINSPLHF
cdr3_length: 13
v_call: TRBV3-1/TRBV3-2
clone_size: NA
j_call: TRBJ1-6

cdr3_aa: CASSIGQGAYGYTF
cdr3_length: 14
v_call: TRBV19
clone_size: once
j_call: TRBJ1-2

cdr3_aa: CASSQTGDRAGTTFF
cdr3_length: 15
v_call: TRBV3-1/TRBV3-2
clone_size: NA
j_call: TRBJ1-1

cdr3_aa: CASSQALNELQYF
cdr3_length: 13
v_call: TRBV4-2
clone_size: NA
j_call: TRBJ2-4

cdr3_aa: CASSIRGGMSAQETQYF
cdr3_length: 17
v_call: TRBV19
clone_size: NA
j_call: TRBJ2-5

cdr3_aa: CASSLGSDYNEQFF
cdr3_length: 14
v_call: TRBV5-1
clone_size: NA
j_call: TRBJ2-1

cdr3_aa: CASWGQGEQYF
cdr3_length: 11
v_call: TRBV6-6
clone_size: NA
j_call: TRBJ2-7

cdr3_aa: CAIRAGTSEAPQETQYF
cdr3_length: 17
v_call: TRBV10-3
clone_size: NA
j_call: TRBJ2-5

cdr3_aa: CASSRDRGGYGYTF
cdr3_length: 14
v_call: TRBV28
clone_size: few
j_call: TRBJ1-2

cdr3_aa: CASSTGTGGYEQYF
cdr3_length: 14
v_call: TRBV6-2/TRBV6-3
clone_size: once
j_call: TRBJ2-7

cdr3_aa: CASKVGVNTEAFF
cdr3_length: 13
v_call: TRBV19
clone_size: NA
j_call: TRBJ1-1

cdr3_aa: CASSERGQGNQPQHF
cdr3_length: 15
v_call: TRBV2
clone_size: NA
j_call: TRBJ1-5

cdr3_aa: CASSQQGASGTEAFF
cdr3_length: 15
v_call: TRBV18
clone_size: NA
j_call: TRBJ1-1

cdr3_aa: CATSRDVAGSFGQPQHF
cdr3_length: 17
v_call: TRBV15
clone_size: NA
j_call: TRBJ1-5

cdr3_aa: CASSGTLDQPQHF
cdr3_length: 13
v_call: TRBV19
clone_size: once
j_call: TRBJ1-5

cdr3_aa: CASSYSMQGGNQPQHF
cdr3_length: 16
v_call: TRBV6-5
clone_size: NA
j_call: TRBJ1-5